The T cell receptor (beta chain) described here comes from a study of persistence of HIV-infected CD4 T cells. Study background: Donors were ART-treated; their CMV- and Gag-responding CD4+ T cells were isolated. The study's findings and limits: Proviral oligoclonality tracked with TCR oligoclonality within the same sorted cells.

About this clone: What it binds is unknown.

The stimulus was an HIV-1 Gag 15-mer peptide pool, about 1 ug/peptide/mL. CD40L/CD69 double-negative CD45RO-high memory CD4+ T cells were collected. The CDR3 consists of 14 residues. The libraries were made with immunoSEQ version 4 in survey mode. The repertoire was sequenced with immunoSEQ multiplex PCR; TCRdb's copy has only in-frame clones and lacks some. The repertoire holds about 43,000 clones, 75% to 85% seen once, with about 14% in the top ten. The chain is built from TRBV21-1 and TRBJ1-1; the D call in the table, TRBD1, was not verified against the DNA. TRBV21-1 counts as a pseudogene. The starting material was CD4+ T cells sorted from PBMCs after roughly 18-hour stimulation, obtained from a patient who received antiretroviral therapy. The TCR originated in an adult man with HIV who was CMV-seropositive. CDR3 in DNA: TGTGCCAGCAGCAAAGTGGCAGAGAACACTGAAGCTTTCTTT. Encoded protein: CASSKVAENTEAFF.